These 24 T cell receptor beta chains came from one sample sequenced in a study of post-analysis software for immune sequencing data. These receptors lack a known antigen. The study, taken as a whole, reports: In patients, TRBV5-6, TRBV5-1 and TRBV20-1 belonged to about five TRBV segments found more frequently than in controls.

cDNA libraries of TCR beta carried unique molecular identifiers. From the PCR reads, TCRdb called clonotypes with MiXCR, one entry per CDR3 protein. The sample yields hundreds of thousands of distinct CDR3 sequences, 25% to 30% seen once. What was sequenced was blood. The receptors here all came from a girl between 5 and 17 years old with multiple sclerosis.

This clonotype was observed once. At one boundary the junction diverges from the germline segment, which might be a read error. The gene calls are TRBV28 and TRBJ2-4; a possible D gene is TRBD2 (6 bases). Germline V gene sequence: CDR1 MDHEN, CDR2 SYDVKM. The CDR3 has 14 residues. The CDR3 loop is CASAPPGGSYEQCF. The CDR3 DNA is TGTGCCAGCGCCCCACCCGGGGGAAGCTACGAGCAGTGCTTC.

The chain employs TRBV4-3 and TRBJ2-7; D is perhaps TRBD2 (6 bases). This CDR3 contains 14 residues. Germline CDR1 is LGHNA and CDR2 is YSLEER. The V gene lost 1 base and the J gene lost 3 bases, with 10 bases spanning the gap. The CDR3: CASSQGQGLYEQYF. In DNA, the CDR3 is TGCGCCAGCAGCCAAGGTCAGGGACTCTACGAGCAGTACTTC.

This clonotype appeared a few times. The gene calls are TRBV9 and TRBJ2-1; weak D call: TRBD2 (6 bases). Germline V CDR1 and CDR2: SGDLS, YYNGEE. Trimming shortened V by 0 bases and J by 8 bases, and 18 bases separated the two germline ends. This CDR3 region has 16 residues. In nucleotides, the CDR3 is TGTGCCAGCAGCGTAGGGGTTGGGGGGAGTGTCCATGAGCAGTTCTTC. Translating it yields CASSVGVGGSVHEQFF.

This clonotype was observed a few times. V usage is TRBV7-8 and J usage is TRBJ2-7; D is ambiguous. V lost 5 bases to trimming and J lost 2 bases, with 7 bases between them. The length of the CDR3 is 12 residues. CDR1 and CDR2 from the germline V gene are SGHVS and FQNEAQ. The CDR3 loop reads CASSPSTYEQYF. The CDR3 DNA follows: TGTGCCAGCAGCCCGTCGACCTACGAGCAGTACTTC.

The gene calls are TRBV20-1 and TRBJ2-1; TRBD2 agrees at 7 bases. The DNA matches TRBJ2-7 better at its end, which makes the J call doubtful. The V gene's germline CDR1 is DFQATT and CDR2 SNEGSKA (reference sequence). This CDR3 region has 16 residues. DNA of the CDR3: TGCAGTGCTAGAGACGCCTCTAGCGGCTCCTACAATGAGCAGTACTTC. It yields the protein CSARDASSGSYNEQYF.

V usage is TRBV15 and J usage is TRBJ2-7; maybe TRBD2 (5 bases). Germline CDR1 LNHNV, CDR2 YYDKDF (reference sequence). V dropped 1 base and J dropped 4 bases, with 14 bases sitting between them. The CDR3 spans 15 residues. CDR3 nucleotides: TGTGCCACCAGCAGAGGCCGTGGACTGAGATACGAGCAGTACTTC. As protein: CATSRGRGLRYEQYF.

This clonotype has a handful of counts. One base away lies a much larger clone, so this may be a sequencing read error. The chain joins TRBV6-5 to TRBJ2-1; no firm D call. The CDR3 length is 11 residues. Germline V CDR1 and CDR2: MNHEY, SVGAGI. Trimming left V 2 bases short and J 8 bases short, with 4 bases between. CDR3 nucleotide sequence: TGTGCCAGCAGTTACATCCATGAGCAGTTCTTC. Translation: CASSYIHEQFF.

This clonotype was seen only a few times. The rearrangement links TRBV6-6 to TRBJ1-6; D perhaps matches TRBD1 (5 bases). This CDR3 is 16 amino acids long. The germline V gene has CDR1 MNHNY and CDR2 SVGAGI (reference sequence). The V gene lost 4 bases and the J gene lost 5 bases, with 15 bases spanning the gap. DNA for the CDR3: TGTGCCAGCAGTTCCACCCGGGGACGGCATAATTCACCCCTCCACTTT. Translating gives CASSSTRGRHNSPLHF.

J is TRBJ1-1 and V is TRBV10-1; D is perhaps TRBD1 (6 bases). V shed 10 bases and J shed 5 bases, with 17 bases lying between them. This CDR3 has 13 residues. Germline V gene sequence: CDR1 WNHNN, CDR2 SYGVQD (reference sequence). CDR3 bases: TGCGCCACACAAAGGGGGGCAGGTACTGAAGCTTTCTTT. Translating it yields CATQRGAGTEAFF.

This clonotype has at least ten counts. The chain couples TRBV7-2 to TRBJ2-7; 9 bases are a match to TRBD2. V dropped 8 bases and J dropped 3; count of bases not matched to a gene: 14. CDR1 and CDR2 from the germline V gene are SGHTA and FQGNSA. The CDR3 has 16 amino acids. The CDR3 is CASAWAGGSLYYEQYF. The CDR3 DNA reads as TGTGCCAGCGCATGGGCGGGAGGGAGCCTTTACTACGAGCAGTACTTC.

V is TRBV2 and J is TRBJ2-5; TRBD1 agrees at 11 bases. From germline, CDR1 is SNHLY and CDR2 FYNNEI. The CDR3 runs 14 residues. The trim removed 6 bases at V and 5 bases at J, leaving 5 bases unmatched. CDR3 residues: CASRRTGGGETQYF. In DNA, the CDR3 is TGTGCCAGCAGACGGACAGGGGGCGGCGAGACCCAGTACTTC.

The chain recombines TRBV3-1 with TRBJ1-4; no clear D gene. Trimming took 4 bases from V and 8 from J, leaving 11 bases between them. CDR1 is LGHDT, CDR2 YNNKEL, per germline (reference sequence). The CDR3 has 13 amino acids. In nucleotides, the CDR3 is TGTGCCAGCAGCCCAAACCCCGGGGAAAAACTGTTTTTT. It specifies CASSPNPGEKLFF.

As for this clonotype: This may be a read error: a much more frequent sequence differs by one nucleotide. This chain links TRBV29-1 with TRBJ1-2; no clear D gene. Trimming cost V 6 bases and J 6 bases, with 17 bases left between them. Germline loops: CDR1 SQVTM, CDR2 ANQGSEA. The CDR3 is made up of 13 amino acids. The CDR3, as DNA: TGCAGCGTCGAGCCCCTAGGAGGCAATGGCTACACCTTC. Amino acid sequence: CSVEPLGGNGYTF. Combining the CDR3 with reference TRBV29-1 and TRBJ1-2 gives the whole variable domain SAVISQKPSRDICQRGTSLTIQCQVDSQVTMMFWYRQQPGQSLTLIATANQGSEATYESGFVIDKFPISRPNLTFSTLTVSNMSPEDSSIYLCSVEPLGGNGYTFGSGTRLTVV.

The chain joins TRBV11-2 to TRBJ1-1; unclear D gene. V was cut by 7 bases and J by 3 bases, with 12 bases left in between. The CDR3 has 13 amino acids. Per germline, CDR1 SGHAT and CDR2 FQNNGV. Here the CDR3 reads CASIYTEDTEAFF. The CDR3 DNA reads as TGTGCCAGCATCTACACGGAGGACACTGAAGCTTTCTTT.

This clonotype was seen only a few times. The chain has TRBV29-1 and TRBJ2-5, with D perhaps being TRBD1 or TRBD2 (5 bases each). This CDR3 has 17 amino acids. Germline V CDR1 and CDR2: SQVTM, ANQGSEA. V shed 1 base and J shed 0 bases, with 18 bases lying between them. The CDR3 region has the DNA TGCAGCGTTGAAGCATCGGGGACGTCGGTGTACCAAGAGACCCAGTACTTC. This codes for CSVEASGTSVYQETQYF.

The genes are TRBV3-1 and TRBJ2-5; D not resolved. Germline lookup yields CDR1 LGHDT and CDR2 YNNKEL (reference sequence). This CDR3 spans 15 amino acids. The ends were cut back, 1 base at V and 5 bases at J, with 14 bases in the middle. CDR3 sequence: CASSQGGPGWETQYF. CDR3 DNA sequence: TGTGCCAGCAGCCAAGGTGGACCGGGCTGGGAGACCCAGTACTTC.

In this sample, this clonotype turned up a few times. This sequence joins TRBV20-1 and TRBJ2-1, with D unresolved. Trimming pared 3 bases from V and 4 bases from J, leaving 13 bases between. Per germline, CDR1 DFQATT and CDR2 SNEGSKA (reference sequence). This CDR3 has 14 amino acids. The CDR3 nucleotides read TGCAGTGCTAGTTTCGTTCCCTTGTACAATGAGCAGTTCTTC. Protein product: CSASFVPLYNEQFF.

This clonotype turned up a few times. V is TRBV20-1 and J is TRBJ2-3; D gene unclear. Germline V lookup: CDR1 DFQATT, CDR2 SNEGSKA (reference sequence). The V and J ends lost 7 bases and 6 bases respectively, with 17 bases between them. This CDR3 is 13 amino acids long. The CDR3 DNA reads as TGCAGTGTTTTCGGTGTAGTGGGGGATACGCAGTATTTT. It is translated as CSVFGVVGDTQYF.

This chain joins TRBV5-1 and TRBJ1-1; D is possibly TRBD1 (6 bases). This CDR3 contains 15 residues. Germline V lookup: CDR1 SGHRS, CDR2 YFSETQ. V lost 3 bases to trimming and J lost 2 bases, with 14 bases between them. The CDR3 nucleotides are TGCGCCAGCAGCTCGGCGGACAGACCCAACACTGAAGCTTTCTTT. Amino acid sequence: CASSSADRPNTEAFF.

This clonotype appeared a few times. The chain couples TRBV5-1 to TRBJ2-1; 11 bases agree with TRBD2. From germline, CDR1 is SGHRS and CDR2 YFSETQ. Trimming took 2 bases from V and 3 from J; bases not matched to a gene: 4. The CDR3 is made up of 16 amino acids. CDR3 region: CASSFGLAGYYNEQFF. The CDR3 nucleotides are TGCGCCAGCAGCTTCGGACTAGCGGGTTACTACAATGAGCAGTTCTTC.

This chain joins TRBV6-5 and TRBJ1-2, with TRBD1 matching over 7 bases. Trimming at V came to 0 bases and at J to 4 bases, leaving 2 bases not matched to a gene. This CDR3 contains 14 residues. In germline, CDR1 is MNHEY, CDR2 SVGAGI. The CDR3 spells CASSYSAGGYGYTF. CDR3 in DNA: TGTGCCAGCAGTTACTCGGCAGGGGGCTATGGCTACACCTTC.

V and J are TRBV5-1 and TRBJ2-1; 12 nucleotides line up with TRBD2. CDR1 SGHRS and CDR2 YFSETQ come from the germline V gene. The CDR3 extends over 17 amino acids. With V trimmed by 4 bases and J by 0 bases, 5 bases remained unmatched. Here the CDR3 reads CASSVTSGRTSYNEQFF. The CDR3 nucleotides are TGCGCCAGCAGCGTCACTAGCGGGAGGACCTCCTACAATGAGCAGTTCTTC.

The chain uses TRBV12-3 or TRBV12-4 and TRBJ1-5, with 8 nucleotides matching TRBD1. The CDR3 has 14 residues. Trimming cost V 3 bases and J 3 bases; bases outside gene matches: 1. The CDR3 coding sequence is TGTGCCAGCAGTTTGACAGGGGACAATCAGCCCCAGCATTTT. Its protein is CASSLTGDNQPQHF.

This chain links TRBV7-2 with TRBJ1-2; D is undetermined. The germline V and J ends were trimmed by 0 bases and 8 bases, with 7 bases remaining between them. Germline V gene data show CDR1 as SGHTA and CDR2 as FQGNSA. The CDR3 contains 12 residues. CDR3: CASSLAREGYTF. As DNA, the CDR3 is TGTGCCAGCAGCTTAGCGCGGGAGGGCTACACCTTC.